This T cell receptor beta chain is drawn from a study of blood T cell repertoires in COVID-19. The germline V gene encodes CDR1 SNHLY and CDR2 FYNNEI. The length of the CDR3 is 14 residues. The V and J ends lost 6 bases and 0 bases respectively, with 9 bases between them. Repertoires were generated with immunoSEQ multiplex PCR, while TCRdb's copy carries only in-frame clones and drops some. The table records 120,000 to 150,000 clones, about 87% of them present only once. V usage is TRBV2 and J usage is TRBJ1-5; D gene uncertain. Material: peripheral blood. This sequence originates from a woman aged 80 or over with acute or convalescent COVID-19. CDR3 loop: CASSVSYSNQPQHF. Here the CDR3 DNA reads TGTGCCAGCAGCGTATCTTATAGCAATCAGCCCCAGCATTTT.